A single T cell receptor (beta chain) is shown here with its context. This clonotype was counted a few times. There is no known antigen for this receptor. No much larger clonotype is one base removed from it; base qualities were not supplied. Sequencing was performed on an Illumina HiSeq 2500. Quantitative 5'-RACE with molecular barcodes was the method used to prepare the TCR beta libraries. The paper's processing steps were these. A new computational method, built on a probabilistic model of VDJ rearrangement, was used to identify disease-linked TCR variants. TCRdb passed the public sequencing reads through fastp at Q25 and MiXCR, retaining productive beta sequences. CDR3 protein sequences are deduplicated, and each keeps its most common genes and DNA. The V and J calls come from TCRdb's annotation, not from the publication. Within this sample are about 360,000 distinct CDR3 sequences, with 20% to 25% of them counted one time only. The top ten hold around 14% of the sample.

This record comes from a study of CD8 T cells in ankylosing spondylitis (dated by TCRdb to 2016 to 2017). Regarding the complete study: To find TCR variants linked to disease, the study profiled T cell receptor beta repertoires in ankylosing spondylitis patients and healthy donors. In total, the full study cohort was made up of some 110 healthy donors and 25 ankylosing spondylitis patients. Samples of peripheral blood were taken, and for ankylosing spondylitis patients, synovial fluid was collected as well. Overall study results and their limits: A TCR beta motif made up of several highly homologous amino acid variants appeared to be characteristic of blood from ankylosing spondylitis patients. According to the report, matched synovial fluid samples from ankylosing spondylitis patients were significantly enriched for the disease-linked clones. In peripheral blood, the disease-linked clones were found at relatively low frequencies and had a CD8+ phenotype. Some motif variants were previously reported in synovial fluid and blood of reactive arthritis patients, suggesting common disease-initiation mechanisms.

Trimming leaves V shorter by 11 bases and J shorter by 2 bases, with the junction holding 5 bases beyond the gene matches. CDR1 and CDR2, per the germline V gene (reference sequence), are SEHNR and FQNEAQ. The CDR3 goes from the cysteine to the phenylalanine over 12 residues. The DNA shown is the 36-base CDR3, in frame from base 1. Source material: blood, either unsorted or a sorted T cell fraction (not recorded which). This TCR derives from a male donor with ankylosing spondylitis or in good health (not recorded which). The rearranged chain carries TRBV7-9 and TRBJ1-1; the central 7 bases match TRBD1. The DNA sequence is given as TGTGCCGCCGGGACAGAAAACACTGAAGCTTTCTTT. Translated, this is CAAGTENTEAFF.